This T cell receptor (beta chain) was recovered during a study of T cell responses to AZD1222 COVID-19 vaccine. Sequencing was performed with immunoSEQ multiplex PCR; in TCRdb, only in-frame clones are kept and a portion is missing. Seen here are tens of thousands of clones, approximately 83% observed once, and the top ten hold roughly 3.1%. This clone was seen a single time. The CDR3 is 14 amino acids. CDR1 SGHRS and CDR2 YFSETQ come from the germline V gene. V dropped 4 bases and J dropped 0; count of bases not matched to a gene: 2. The sample in question was peripheral blood, obtained 28 days after the second AZD1222 dose. This receptor was identified in an adult who received the AZD1222 COVID-19 vaccine. This rearrangement joins TRBV5-1 to TRBJ2-7, with 9 bases matching TRBD1. In nucleotides, the CDR3 is TGCGCCAGCAGCCCGGGACAGGGCTCCTACGAGCAGTACTTC. This encodes CASSPGQGSYEQYF. Full variable domain (remainder filled in from reference TRBV5-1 and TRBJ2-7): KAGVTQTPRYLIKTRGQQVTLSCSPISGHRSVSWYQQTPGQGLQFLFEYFSETQRNKGNFPGRFSGRQFSNSRSEMNVSTLELGDSALYLCASSPGQGSYEQYFGPGTRLTVT.